This entry lists 23 T cell receptor beta chains sequenced from one sample in a study of shared clonotypes between healthy human individuals. Profiling relied on immunoSEQ multiplex PCR, and the TCRdb table lists in-frame clones only, not all of them. Altogether millions of clones are present, approximately 94% being singletons, with the ten largest covering under 2%. Naivety among CD8 cells was defined by CD45RO negativity and positive CCR7 selection, thereby excluding terminally differentiated effector memory CD45RA+ cells. Specimen: naive CD8+ T cells from PBMCs. The receptors shown here come from a man between 18 and 35 years old in good health. Some clones in this sample may be carry-over from other donors' samples.

The genes are TRBV5-4 and TRBJ2-3, with TRBD2 as a possible D gene (6 bases). The CDR3 covers 19 residues. V lost 1 base, J lost 2 bases, and 23 bases lay in between. Germline V CDR1 and CDR2: SGHNT, YYREEE (reference sequence). CDR3 region: CASSLNPMVGSGYTDTQYF. Written as DNA, the CDR3 is TGTGCCAGCAGCTTGAATCCCATGGTTGGTAGCGGATACACAGATACGCAGTATTTT. The full variable domain, in which reference TRBV5-4 and TRBJ2-3 provide the parts outside the CDR3, is ETGVTQSPTHLIKTRGQQVTLRCSSQSGHNTVSWYQQALGQGPQFIFQYYREEENGRGNFPPRFSGLQFPNYSSELNVNALELDDSALYLCASSLNPMVGSGYTDTQYFGPGTRLTVL.

The chain has TRBV10-1 and TRBJ2-1; D is perhaps TRBD2 (6 bases). The CDR3 contains 14 residues. The V and J ends lost 2 bases and 5 bases respectively, with 10 bases between them. Germline CDR1 reads WNHNN; CDR2 reads SYGVQD (reference sequence). CDR3 in amino acids: CASSETSSNNEQFF. In DNA, the CDR3 is TGCGCCAGCAGTGAGACTAGCTCTAACAATGAGCAGTTCTTC.

The chain is built from TRBV7-9 and TRBJ1-2; the match to TRBD1 covers 9 bases. The CDR3 is 14 residues long. Germline CDR1 is SEHNR and CDR2 is FQNEAQ (reference sequence). The ends lost 5 bases at V and 8 bases at J; junction bases unmatched: 9. This CDR3 is CASSATGGRSGYTF. The CDR3 nucleotides read TGTGCCAGCAGCGCTACAGGGGGCCGTTCAGGCTACACCTTC.

The chain has TRBV30 and TRBJ2-7; D gene ambiguous. V lost 2 bases, J lost 0 bases, and 11 bases lay in between. The germline V gene has CDR1 GTSNPN and CDR2 SVGIG (reference sequence). The CDR3 spans 14 residues. DNA of the CDR3: TGTGCCTGGAGTTCCATGGCCAGCTCCTACGAGCAGTACTTC. This encodes CAWSSMASSYEQYF.

The chain couples TRBV11-2 to TRBJ2-7; TRBD1 matches at 9 bases. CDR3 length equals 15 residues. CDR1 and CDR2 (germline): SGHAT, FQNNGV. Trimming at V came to 5 bases and at J to 2 bases, leaving 7 bases not matched to a gene. CDR3 sequence reads: CASSPSWTGAYEQYF. The CDR3 DNA reads TGTGCCAGCAGCCCCAGCTGGACAGGGGCCTACGAGCAGTACTTC.

The gene calls are TRBV7-9 and TRBJ2-1; 10 bases line up with TRBD2. CDR3 length equals 16 residues. The junction had 3 bases not matched to a gene; V was cut back by 4 bases and J by 0 bases. Germline CDR1 and CDR2: SEHNR and FQNEAQ (reference sequence). The CDR3 sequence is CASSSASGSSYNEQFF. DNA of the CDR3: TGTGCCAGCAGCTCCGCTAGCGGGAGCTCCTACAATGAGCAGTTCTTC.

V and J are TRBV28 and TRBJ2-3; D remains unclear. This CDR3 is built from 15 residues. V was cut by 5 bases and J by 3 bases, with 15 bases left in between. Germline CDR1 reads MDHEN; CDR2 reads SYDVKM. CDR3 coding DNA: TGTGCCAGCAGTCCCCTCGGTGGAGTAACAGATACGCAGTATTTT. This gives the protein CASSPLGGVTDTQYF.

This chain links TRBV11-2 with TRBJ2-7; D perhaps matches TRBD2 (5 bases). CDR3 size: 14 residues. From germline, CDR1 is SGHAT and CDR2 FQNNGV. Trimming pared 1 base from V and 1 base from J, leaving 8 bases between. The CDR3 reads CASSLVGISYEQYF. The CDR3 DNA is TGTGCCAGCAGCTTAGTCGGGATTTCCTACGAGCAGTACTTC. The entire variable domain, with the rest obtained from reference TRBV11-2 and TRBJ2-7, is as follows: EAGVAQSPRYKIIEKRQSVAFWCNPISGHATLYWYQQILGQGPKLLIQFQNNGVVDDSQLPKDRFSAERLKGVDSTLKIQPAKLEDSAVYLCASSLVGISYEQYFGPGTRLTVT.

The chain uses TRBV6-5 and TRBJ1-2, with D possibly being TRBD1 (6 bases). CDR1 is MNHEY, CDR2 SVGAGI, per germline. The CDR3 sequence is 14 residues long. V lost 7 bases to trimming and J lost 4 bases, with 16 bases between them. As DNA, the CDR3 is TGTGCCAGCAAGGAAGGACAGACGATCTATGGCTACACCTTC. Translation: CASKEGQTIYGYTF.

V usage is TRBV4-3 and J usage is TRBJ2-1; 13 nucleotides line up with TRBD2. CDR1 and CDR2 (germline): LGHNA, YSLEER. The CDR3 is 15 amino acids. J was trimmed by 10 bases and V by 4 bases; bases with no gene match: 7. This CDR3 reads CASSPGLAGISEQFF. CDR3 in DNA: TGCGCCAGCAGCCCGGGACTAGCGGGAATAAGCGAGCAGTTCTTC.

The V call is TRBV10-3, the J call TRBJ1-1, with 7 bases lining up with TRBD1. Looked up from germline, CDR1 is ENHRY and CDR2 is SYGVKD. This CDR3 comprises 15 residues. V lost 0 bases and J lost 5; bases outside the gene matches: 6. The CDR3 here is CAISESGGGQTEAFF. The DNA for the CDR3 is TGTGCCATCAGTGAGTCAGGTGGGGGACAGACTGAAGCTTTCTTT.

There are a few counts of this clone. V is TRBV28 and J is TRBJ1-1, with D uncertain. This CDR3 region has 14 residues. Per the germline V gene, CDR1 is MDHEN and CDR2 is SYDVKM. V was clipped by 5 bases and J by 1 base, with 11 bases between them. The CDR3 sequence is CASSLRPWNTEAFF. The CDR3 coding sequence is TGTGCCAGCAGTCTACGACCGTGGAACACTGAAGCTTTCTTT.

With respect to this clone: Within the sample, other DNA sequences also encode this same CDR3. V gene TRBV9 combines with J gene TRBJ1-1, with D unresolved. The germline V gene has CDR1 SGDLS and CDR2 YYNGEE. The CDR3 loop spans 14 amino acids. V lost 0 bases, J lost 0 bases, and 6 bases lay in between. As DNA, the CDR3 is TGTGCCAGCAGCGTAGACGGTATGAACACTGAAGCTTTCTTT. Protein sequence: CASSVDGMNTEAFF.

This chain links TRBV6-1 with TRBJ1-2; D not certain. Germline V CDR1 and CDR2: MNHNS, SASEGT. This CDR3 region has 15 residues. Trimming took off 6 bases at V and 1 base at J, with 15 bases between the two ends. In nucleotides, the CDR3 is TGTGCCAGCAGGGGAGGCATCGGATTTAACTATGGCTACACCTTC. It yields the protein CASRGGIGFNYGYTF.

The genes are TRBV7-3 and TRBJ2-5; D gene unclear. CDR3 length equals 14 residues. The germline gives CDR1 SGHTA, CDR2 FQGTGA. V was clipped by 5 bases and J by 2 bases, with 12 bases between them. The CDR3 loop reads CASSTKSEQETQYF. Here the CDR3 DNA reads TGTGCCAGCAGCACAAAGTCCGAGCAAGAGACCCAGTACTTC. The entire variable domain, with the rest obtained from reference TRBV7-3 and TRBJ2-5, is as follows: GAGVSQTPSNKVTEKGKYVELRCDPISGHTALYWYRQSLGQGPEFLIYFQGTGAADDSGLPNDRFFAVRPEGSVSTLKIQRTERGDSAVYLCASSTKSEQETQYFGPGTRLLVL.

This chain connects TRBV6-5 to TRBJ2-5; no clear D gene. Trimming stripped 4 bases from V and 5 bases from J, with 8 bases between. The CDR3 sequence is 12 residues long. Germline V gene data show CDR1 as MNHEY and CDR2 as SVGAGI. CDR3 protein: CASSSPTETQYF. The CDR3, as DNA: TGTGCCAGCAGTTCCCCAACGGAGACCCAGTACTTC.

The chain combines TRBV29-1 with TRBJ1-4; 10 bases line up with TRBD1. The CDR3 length is 14 residues. CDR1 SQVTM and CDR2 ANQGSEA come from the germline V gene. J lost 7 bases, V lost 6 bases, and 8 bases had no gene match. The chain's CDR3 is CSVDTGTGAEKLFF. The DNA for the CDR3 is TGCAGCGTGGATACCGGGACAGGGGCTGAAAAACTGTTTTTT.

The chain uses TRBV7-9 and TRBJ2-1; D may be TRBD1 (6 bases). V shed 1 base and J shed 9 bases, with 13 bases lying between them. CDR3 length equals 14 residues. The germline V gene has CDR1 SEHNR and CDR2 FQNEAQ (reference sequence). In nucleotides, the CDR3 is TGTGCCAGCAGCTTAGTTGACCCCAGGGGTGAGCAGTTCTTC. It codes for CASSLVDPRGEQFF.

This clone was observed a single time. This chain connects TRBV2 to TRBJ2-1, with no clear D. Germline V gene lookup returns CDR1 SNHLY and CDR2 FYNNEI. V lost 6 bases and J lost 4, with 10 bases in between. This CDR3 spans 13 amino acids. The CDR3 reads CASSVWPYNEQFF. DNA for the CDR3: TGTGCCAGCAGCGTCTGGCCTTACAATGAGCAGTTCTTC.

This sequence joins TRBV6-6 and TRBJ1-2; D is unclear. The CDR3 sequence is 13 residues long. The V and J ends lost 8 bases and 5 bases respectively, with 15 bases between them. CDR1 MNHNY and CDR2 SVGAGI come from the germline V gene (reference sequence). The CDR3 protein is CASVAWIGYGYTF. The CDR3 DNA reads TGTGCCAGCGTAGCCTGGATAGGGTATGGCTACACCTTC.

The V gene is TRBV5-1, the J gene TRBJ2-2, with 7 nucleotides matching TRBD2. V lost 4 bases and J lost 4; bases outside the gene matches: 10. CDR1 is SGHRS and CDR2 is YFSETQ in the germline V gene. The CDR3 consists of 16 residues. The CDR3, as DNA: TGCGCCAGCAGCCCGACTAGACTAGCCCTCACCGGGGAGCTGTTTTTT. Amino acid sequence: CASSPTRLALTGELFF.

Note on this clone: No conserved phenylalanine or tryptophan ends this CDR3, so it is likely a read error. Because the CDR3's place on the DNA is in doubt, the DNA is left out and the CDR3 is given as listed by TCRdb. The chain couples TRBV28 to TRBJ1-2; TRBD1 reflects the table's D call only, with no check against the DNA. 15 amino acids form the CDR3, both terminal residues included. Germline lookup yields CDR1 MDHEN and CDR2 SYDVKM. The CDR3: CASRPAVRGSITHLP.

Of note for this clone: The sample holds other DNA sequences that translate to the same CDR3. The J gene is TRBJ1-2, the V gene TRBV29-1, with TRBD1 identical over 7 bases. Germline loops: CDR1 SQVTM, CDR2 ANQGSEA. The J segment lost 5 bases and the V segment lost 3 bases, leaving 6 bases of the junction unmatched. The length of the CDR3 is 13 residues. CDR3 region: CSVEGGGSYGYTF. DNA for the CDR3: TGCAGCGTTGAGGGAGGGGGCAGTTATGGCTACACCTTC.